This is a list of T cell receptor beta chains from one sample in a study of OX40 agonist ivuxolimab in advanced cancers. The assay was immunoSEQ multiplex PCR, and TCRdb's table has in-frame clones only and misses some. Of 95,000 to 150,000 clones listed, around 89% are singletons. Specimen: CD4+ or CD8+ T cells sorted from blood, collected in a trial of the OX40 agonist ivuxolimab. All receptors come from an adult with an advanced solid tumor such as melanoma, head and neck, liver or kidney cancer. Each CDR3 is given with its conserved first and last residue. A D gene is named only where the DNA matches it firmly. Clone size appears in some rows only: once, few, many, or a class for an expanded clone.

>NA|TRBV7-2|TRBD1|TRBJ1-1
TGTGCCAGCAGCTTAGGTGGCACAGGGGGAGGGAACACTGAAGCTTTCTTT
CASSLGGTGGGNTEAFF
>NA|TRBV28|NA|TRBJ2-3
TGTGCCAGCAGTTTAGAGGATACGCAGTATTTT
CASSLEDTQYF
>NA|TRBV19|TRBD1|TRBJ1-1
TGTGCCAGTAGCACCGGGACAGGGGGGATGAACACTGAAGCTTTCTTT
CASSTGTGGMNTEAFF
>once|TRBV7-3|TRBD2|TRBJ2-1
TGTGCCAGCAGCTTAAGTGGACTAGCGGGGGGCATAAATGAGCAGTTCTTC
CASSLSGLAGGINEQFF
>NA|TRBV6-5|NA|TRBJ1-4
TGTGCCAGCAGTTATTCAGGGTTGACTAATGAAAAACTGTTTTTT
CASSYSGLTNEKLFF
>NA|TRBV6-6|TRBD1|TRBJ1-2
TGTGCCACGGGCTCAAGGACAGGGGGCGTCTATGGCTACACCTTC
CATGSRTGGVYGYTF
>NA|TRBV6-1|TRBD2|TRBJ2-5
TGTGCCAGCAGTGTCACTAGCGGGGGGAGGAAGGAGACCCAGTACTTC
CASSVTSGGRKETQYF
>NA|TRBV5-1|TRBD1|TRBJ2-6
TGCGCCAGCAGCTTACAGGGGGCGAACGGGGCCAACGTCCTGACTTTC
CASSLQGANGANVLTF
>NA|TRBV30|NA|TRBJ2-7
TGTGCCTGGGTTGCGGGACAGCACTCCTACGAGCAGTACTTC
CAWVAGQHSYEQYF
>NA|TRBV6-5|TRBD1|TRBJ2-7
TGTGCCAGCATGGGGACAGGGGGAACCTACGAGCAGTACTTC
CASMGTGGTYEQYF
>NA|TRBV10-3|NA|TRBJ1-5
TGTGCCATCAGTTATCAGGGCAATCAGCCCCAGCATTTT
CAISYQGNQPQHF
>NA|TRBV28|NA|TRBJ2-7
TGTGCCAGCAGTTTCCCTGACAGACAGGCCCTTGGAGAGCAGTACTTC
CASSFPDRQALGEQYF
>once|TRBV6-1|TRBD1|TRBJ1-2
TGTGCCACCTACTCCGGGACAGGGGGCGCTTATGGCTACACCTTC
CATYSGTGGAYGYTF
>NA|TRBV2|TRBD1|TRBJ2-3
TGTGCCAGCGGGGACAGGTTCCGCACAGATACGCAGTATTTT
CASGDRFRTDTQYF
>once|TRBV7-2|TRBD2|TRBJ2-3
TGTGCCAGCAGCACGGGACTAGCGGTAGATACGCAGTATTTT
CASSTGLAVDTQYF
>NA|TRBV28|NA|TRBJ2-3
TGTGCCAGCGGATTGACTACCCCCACAGATACGCAGTATTTT
CASGLTTPTDTQYF
>NA|TRBV10-3|NA|TRBJ1-2
TGTGCCATCAAGGCGTCGGACTATGGCTACACCTTC
CAIKASDYGYTF
>NA|TRBV7-2|TRBD1|TRBJ1-5
TGTGCCAGCAGCTTGAGGACAGGGTTCGGCAATCAGCCCCAGCATTTT
CASSLRTGFGNQPQHF
>NA|TRBV5-5|NA|TRBJ2-3
TGTGCCAGCAGCTTGCAGGGTTGGGGGGATACGCAGTATTTT
CASSLQGWGDTQYF
>NA|TRBV5-6|NA|TRBJ1-4
TGTGCCAGCAGCTTGACGGGGGGGATATCTAATGAAAAACTGTTTTTT
CASSLTGGISNEKLFF
>NA|TRBV10-1|TRBD1|TRBJ1-1
TGCGCCAGCAGGGGACAGCCGAACACTGAAGCTTTCTTT
CASRGQPNTEAFF
>NA|TRBV4-2|NA|TRBJ2-7
TGTGCCAGCAGCCAGGGACATGAAATGGCCTACGAGCAGTACTTC
CASSQGHEMAYEQYF
>NA|TRBV7-9|NA|TRBJ1-1
TGTGCCAGCAGCCCCCTTGTGGGACCCGAAGCTTTCTTT
CASSPLVGPEAFF
>NA|TRBV29-1|TRBD2|TRBJ2-1
TGCAGACCTAGCGGGGGGATTGAGCAGTTCTTC
CRPSGGIEQFF
>once|TRBV30|NA|TRBJ1-5
TGTGCCTGGAGTGTATCATTAAGGAATCAGCCCCAGCATTTT
CAWSVSLRNQPQHF
>NA|TRBV5-1|NA|TRBJ1-2
TGCGCCAGCAGCTTGGACGGACAGAAATCCTATGGCTACACCTTC
CASSLDGQKSYGYTF
>NA|TRBV6-6|NA|TRBJ2-7
TGTGCCAGCAGTTACTCGGGGTCTCAAAACGAGCAGTACTTC
CASSYSGSQNEQYF